Listed here are 4 T cell receptor beta chains from one sample, sequenced in a study of cytomegalovirus exposure and HLA in healthy donors. Sequenced by immunoSEQ multiplex PCR; TCRdb stores in-frame clones only, minus some. In the table there are over 70,000 clones, about 93% of which are singletons. Material for sequencing was PBMCs. Every receptor here comes from a woman under 30 in good health and CMV-seronegative.

The V gene is TRBV28, the J gene TRBJ1-6; the match to TRBD1 covers 8 bases. In germline, CDR1 is MDHEN, CDR2 SYDVKM. V was pared by 5 bases and J by 9 bases, with 6 bases of the junction left unmatched. The CDR3 length is 14 residues. The CDR3 is CASSTQGVGSPLHF. For the CDR3, the DNA is TGTGCCAGCAGTACACAGGGGGTCGGTTCACCCCTCCACTTT.

This rearrangement joins TRBV30 to TRBJ2-7, with a tentative D call TRBD2 (5 bases). The CDR3 is made up of 15 amino acids. Germline-derived CDR1 and CDR2 are GTSNPN and SVGIG (reference sequence). The ends were cut back, 0 bases at V and 6 bases at J, with 18 bases in the middle. CDR3 nucleotides: TGTGCCTGGAGTGTCCGGCTAGCTTCTGCGTCCGAGCAGTACTTC. Translation: CAWSVRLASASEQYF.

The rearrangement uses TRBV5-4 and TRBJ2-7; 7 bases map to TRBD1. This CDR3 has 13 amino acids. Germline V gene sequence: CDR1 SGHNT, CDR2 YYREEE (reference sequence). Trimming took 3 bases from V and 3 from J; bases not matched to a gene: 3. The CDR3 DNA reads as TGTGCCAGCAGCTCGTGGGACAGCTACGAGCAGTACTTC. Translated, it gives CASSSWDSYEQYF. The whole variable domain, remainder taken from reference TRBV5-4 and TRBJ2-7, is ETGVTQSPTHLIKTRGQQVTLRCSSQSGHNTVSWYQQALGQGPQFIFQYYREEENGRGNFPPRFSGLQFPNYSSELNVNALELDDSALYLCASSSWDSYEQYFGPGTRLTVT.

The V call is TRBV4-3, the J call TRBJ2-7, with D tentatively TRBD2 (5 bases). This CDR3 spans 16 amino acids. Trimming cost V 1 base and J 3 bases, with 16 bases left between them. Germline loops: CDR1 LGHNA, CDR2 YSLEER. The CDR3 spells CASSQAFKGDFYEQYF. The CDR3 region has the DNA TGCGCCAGCAGCCAAGCGTTCAAGGGAGATTTCTACGAGCAGTACTTC.